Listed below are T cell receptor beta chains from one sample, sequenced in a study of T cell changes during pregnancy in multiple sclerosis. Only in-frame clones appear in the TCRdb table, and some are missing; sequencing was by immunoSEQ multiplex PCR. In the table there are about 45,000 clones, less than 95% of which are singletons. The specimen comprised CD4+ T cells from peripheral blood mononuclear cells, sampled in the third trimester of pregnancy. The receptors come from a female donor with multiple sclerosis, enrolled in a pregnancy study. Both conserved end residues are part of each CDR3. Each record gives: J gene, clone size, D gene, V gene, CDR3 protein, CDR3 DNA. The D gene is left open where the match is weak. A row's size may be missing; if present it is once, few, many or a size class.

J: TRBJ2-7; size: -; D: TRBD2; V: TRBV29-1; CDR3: CSPQGLLKNYEQYF; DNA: TGCAGCCCTCAGGGACTACTAAAGAACTACGAGCAGTACTTC
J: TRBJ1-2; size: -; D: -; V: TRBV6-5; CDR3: CASSYSTEESGYTF; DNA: TGTGCCAGCAGTTACTCGACGGAGGAGAGTGGCTACACCTTC
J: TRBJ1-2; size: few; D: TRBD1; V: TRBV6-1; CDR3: CASSENRGSYGYTF; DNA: TGTGCCAGCAGTGAAAACAGGGGGAGCTATGGCTACACCTTC
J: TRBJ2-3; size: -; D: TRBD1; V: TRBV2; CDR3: CASSGTGFGDTQYF; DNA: TGTGCCAGCAGTGGGACAGGGTTTGGGGATACGCAGTATTTT
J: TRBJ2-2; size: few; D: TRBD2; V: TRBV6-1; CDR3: CAIGPAGGPAGELFF; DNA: TGTGCCATCGGGCCAGCGGGAGGGCCGGCCGGGGAGCTGTTTTTT
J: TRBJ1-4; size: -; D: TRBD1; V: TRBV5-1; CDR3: CASSQGQMATNEKLFF; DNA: TGCGCCAGCAGCCAGGGACAGATGGCAACTAATGAAAAACTGTTTTTT
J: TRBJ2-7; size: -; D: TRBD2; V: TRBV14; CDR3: CASSLMTSGSSYEQYF; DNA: TGTGCCAGCAGCCTGATGACTAGCGGGAGCTCCTACGAGCAGTACTTC
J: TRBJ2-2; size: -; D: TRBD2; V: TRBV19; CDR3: CASSPVGGVLQSGELFF; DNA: TGTGCCAGTAGCCCCGTGGGGGGGGTCCTGCAGTCCGGGGAGCTGTTTTTT
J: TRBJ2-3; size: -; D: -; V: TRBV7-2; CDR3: CASSLVRGTDTQYF; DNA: TGTGCCAGCAGCTTAGTGCGGGGCACAGATACGCAGTATTTT
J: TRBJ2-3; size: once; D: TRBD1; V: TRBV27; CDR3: CASSFYRTGGSNTQYF; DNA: TGTGCCAGCAGTTTCTACCGGACAGGGGGCTCAAATACGCAGTATTTT
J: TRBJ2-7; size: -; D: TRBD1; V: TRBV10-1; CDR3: CASSVGTGDYEQYF; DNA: TGCGCCAGCAGTGTCGGGACAGGGGACTACGAGCAGTACTTC
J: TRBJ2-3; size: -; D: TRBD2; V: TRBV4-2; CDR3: CASSKGDASGRLLTDTQYF; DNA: TGTGCCAGCAGCAAAGGAGATGCTAGCGGGAGGTTGTTGACAGATACGCAGTATTTT
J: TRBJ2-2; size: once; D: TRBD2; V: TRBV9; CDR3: CASSVAPLAGGQVTGELFF; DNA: TGTGCCAGCAGCGTAGCCCCTCTAGCGGGAGGCCAGGTCACCGGGGAGCTGTTTTTT
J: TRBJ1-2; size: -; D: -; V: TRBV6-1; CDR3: CASSEARLGRGEGAHGYTF; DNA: TGTGCCAGCAGTGAAGCGCGGTTGGGCAGGGGCGAAGGGGCGCATGGCTACACCTTC
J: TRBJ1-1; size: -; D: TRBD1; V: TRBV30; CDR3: CAWVQGANTEAFF; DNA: TGTGCCTGGGTACAGGGGGCGAACACTGAAGCTTTCTTT
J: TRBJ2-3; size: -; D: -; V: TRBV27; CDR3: CASSISGTPSDTQYF; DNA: TGTGCCAGCAGTATATCCGGGACTCCGTCGGATACGCAGTATTTT
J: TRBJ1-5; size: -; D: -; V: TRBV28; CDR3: CASSVATMRPQHF; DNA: TGTGCCAGCAGTGTAGCTACAATGAGGCCCCAGCATTTT
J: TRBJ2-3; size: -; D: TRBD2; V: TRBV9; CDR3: CASSVDGLAGLLDTQYF; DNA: TGTGCCAGCAGCGTAGATGGACTAGCGGGCCTCCTCGATACGCAGTATTTT
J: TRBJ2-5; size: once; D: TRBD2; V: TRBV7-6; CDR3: CASSSRGRVGPLQTQYF; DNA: TGTGCCAGCAGCTCCCGGGGGAGGGTAGGACCTCTGCAGACCCAGTACTTC
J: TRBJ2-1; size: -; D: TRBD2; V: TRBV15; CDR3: CATRSGSSYNEQFF; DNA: TGTGCCACTCGTAGCGGGAGTTCATACAATGAGCAGTTCTTC
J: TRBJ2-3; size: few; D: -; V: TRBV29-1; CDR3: CSVSGQLLTDTQYF; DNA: TGCAGCGTTTCTGGACAGCTTCTCACAGATACGCAGTATTTT
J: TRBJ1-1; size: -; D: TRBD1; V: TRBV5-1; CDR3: CASSQGHQGATGTEAFF; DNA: TGCGCCAGCAGCCAGGGACATCAGGGGGCTACGGGCACTGAAGCTTTCTTT
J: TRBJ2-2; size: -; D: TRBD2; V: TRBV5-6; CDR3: CASSLFVASGRIGGELFF; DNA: TGTGCCAGCAGCTTGTTCGTGGCTAGCGGGAGAATAGGCGGGGAGCTGTTTTTT
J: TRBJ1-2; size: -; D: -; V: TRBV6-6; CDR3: CASRTDRLYGYTF; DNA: TGTGCCAGCAGGACTGACAGGCTCTATGGCTACACCTTC
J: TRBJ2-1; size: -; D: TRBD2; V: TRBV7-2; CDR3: CASSYGLAGGRTYNEQFF; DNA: TGTGCCAGCAGCTACGGACTAGCGGGAGGCCGCACGTACAATGAGCAGTTCTTC
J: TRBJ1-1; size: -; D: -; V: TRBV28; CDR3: CAGSNLQGTEAFF; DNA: TGTGCCGGAAGTAACCTTCAGGGAACTGAAGCTTTCTTT
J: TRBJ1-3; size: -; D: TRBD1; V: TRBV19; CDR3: CASSSQGMGGNTIYF; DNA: TGTGCCAGTAGTTCACAGGGGATGGGTGGAAACACCATATATTTT
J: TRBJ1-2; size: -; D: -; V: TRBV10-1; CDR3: CASSFTRGYTF; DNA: TGCGCCAGCAGCTTTACCAGGGGCTACACCTTC
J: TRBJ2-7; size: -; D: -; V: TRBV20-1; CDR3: CSARVTTEQYF; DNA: TGCAGTGCTAGAGTAACTACCGAGCAGTACTTC
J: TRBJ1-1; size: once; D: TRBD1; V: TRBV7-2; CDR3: CASSLVQGGITEAFF; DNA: TGTGCCAGCAGCTTAGTACAGGGGGGTATCACTGAAGCTTTCTTT
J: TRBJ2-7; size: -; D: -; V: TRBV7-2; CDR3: CASSTGSTVGEQYF; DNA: TGTGCCAGCAGCACCGGGTCGACCGTTGGCGAGCAGTACTTC
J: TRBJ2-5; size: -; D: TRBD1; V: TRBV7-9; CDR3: CASRPTGGGETQYF; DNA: TGTGCCAGCAGACCGACAGGGGGCGGAGAGACCCAGTACTTC
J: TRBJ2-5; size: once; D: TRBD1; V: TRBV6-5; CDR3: CASSYSLQGGTQYF; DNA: TGTGCCAGCAGTTACTCATTACAGGGGGGAACCCAGTACTTC
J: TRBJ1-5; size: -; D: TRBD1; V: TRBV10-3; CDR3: CASNQGAGNQPQHF; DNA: TGTGCCAGTAATCAGGGGGCGGGCAATCAGCCCCAGCATTTT
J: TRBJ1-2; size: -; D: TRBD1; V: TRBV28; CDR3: CASLLTGTGGPGYTF; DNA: TGTGCCAGCTTACTAACCGGGACAGGGGGCCCTGGCTACACCTTC
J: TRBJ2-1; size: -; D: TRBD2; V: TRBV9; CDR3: CASSPRASGRALGLIF; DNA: TGTGCCAGCAGCCCCAGAGCTAGCGGGAGGGCCCTCGGTTTAATCTTC
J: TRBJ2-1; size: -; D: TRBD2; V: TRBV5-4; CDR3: CASSLAPSAGGNNEQFF; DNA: TGTGCCAGCAGCTTGGCCCCCTCAGCGGGAGGGAACAATGAGCAGTTCTTC
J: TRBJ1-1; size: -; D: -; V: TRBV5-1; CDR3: CASQREPGDLLNTEAFF; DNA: TGCGCCAGCCAAAGGGAGCCAGGGGACCTTCTGAACACTGAAGCTTTCTTT
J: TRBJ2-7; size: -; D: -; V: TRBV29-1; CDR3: CSVGLGAGYEQYF; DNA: TGCAGCGTTGGGTTAGGGGCAGGCTACGAGCAGTACTTC
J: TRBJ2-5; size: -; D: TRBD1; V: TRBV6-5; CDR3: CASSLTGRTQYF; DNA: TGTGCCAGTTCTCTGACAGGGCGCACGCAGTACTTC
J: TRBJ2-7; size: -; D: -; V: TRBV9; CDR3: CASSPRSGNYEQYF; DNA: TGTGCCAGCAGCCCCCGTAGCGGAAACTACGAGCAGTACTTC
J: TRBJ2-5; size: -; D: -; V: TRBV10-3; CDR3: CAIGSGETQYF; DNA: TGTGCCATCGGGAGTGGAGAGACCCAGTACTTC
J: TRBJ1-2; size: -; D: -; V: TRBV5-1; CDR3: CASSRGTVYGYTF; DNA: TGCGCCAGCAGCAGGGGGACGGTCTATGGCTACACCTTC
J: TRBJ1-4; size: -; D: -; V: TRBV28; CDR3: CASSLSGSNGYEKLFF; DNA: TGTGCCAGCAGTTTATCTGGCAGTAATGGTTATGAAAAACTGTTTTTT
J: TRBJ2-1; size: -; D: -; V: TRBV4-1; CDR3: CASSHSPEQFF; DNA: TGCGCCAGCAGCCATAGTCCCGAGCAGTTCTTC
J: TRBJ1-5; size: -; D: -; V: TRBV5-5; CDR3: CASSTITGTNQPQHF; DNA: TGTGCCAGTAGTACGATAACAGGGACGAATCAGCCCCAGCATTTT
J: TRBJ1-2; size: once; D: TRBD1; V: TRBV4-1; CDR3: CANSQEGGRGAYGYTF; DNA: TGCGCCAACAGCCAAGAAGGGGGCCGGGGTGCCTATGGCTACACCTTC
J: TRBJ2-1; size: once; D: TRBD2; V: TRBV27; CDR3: CASSLSNLAGPYNEQFF; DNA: TGTGCCAGCAGTTTATCGAATCTAGCGGGACCCTACAATGAGCAGTTCTTC
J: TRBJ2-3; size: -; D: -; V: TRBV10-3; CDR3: CAISETPTGSSTDTQYF; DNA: TGTGCCATCAGTGAAACCCCGACAGGCTCGTCCACAGATACGCAGTATTTT
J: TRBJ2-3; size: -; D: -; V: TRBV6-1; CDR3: CASSSTDTQYF; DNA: TGTGCCAGCAGTAGCACGGATACGCAGTATTTT
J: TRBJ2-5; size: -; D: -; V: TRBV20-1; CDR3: CSPQSQETQYF; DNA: TGCAGTCCACAGTCGCAAGAGACCCAGTACTTC
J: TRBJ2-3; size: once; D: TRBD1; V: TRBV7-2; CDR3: CASRPRTGADTQYF; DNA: TGTGCCAGCAGACCAAGGACAGGGGCAGATACGCAGTATTTT
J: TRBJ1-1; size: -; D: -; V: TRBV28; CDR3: CAATAPSRVLLNTEAFF; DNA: TGTGCCGCGACTGCTCCCTCCAGGGTTCTACTGAACACTGAAGCTTTCTTT
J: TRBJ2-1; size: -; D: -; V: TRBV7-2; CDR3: CASSLAGGGNEQFF; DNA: TGTGCCAGCAGCTTAGCGGGAGGGGGGAATGAGCAGTTCTTC
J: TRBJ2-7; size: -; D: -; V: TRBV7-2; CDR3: CASSLVPGVYEQYF; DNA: TGTGCCAGCAGCTTAGTACCGGGAGTATACGAGCAGTACTTC
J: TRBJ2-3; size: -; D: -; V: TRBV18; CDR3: CASSLIEGTPDTQYF; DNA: TGTGCCAGCTCCCTTATAGAAGGGACACCAGATACGCAGTATTTT
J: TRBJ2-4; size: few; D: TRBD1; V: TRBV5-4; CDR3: CASSLEGTGTDIQYF; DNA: TGTGCCAGCAGCTTGGAGGGGACAGGGACAGACATTCAGTACTTC